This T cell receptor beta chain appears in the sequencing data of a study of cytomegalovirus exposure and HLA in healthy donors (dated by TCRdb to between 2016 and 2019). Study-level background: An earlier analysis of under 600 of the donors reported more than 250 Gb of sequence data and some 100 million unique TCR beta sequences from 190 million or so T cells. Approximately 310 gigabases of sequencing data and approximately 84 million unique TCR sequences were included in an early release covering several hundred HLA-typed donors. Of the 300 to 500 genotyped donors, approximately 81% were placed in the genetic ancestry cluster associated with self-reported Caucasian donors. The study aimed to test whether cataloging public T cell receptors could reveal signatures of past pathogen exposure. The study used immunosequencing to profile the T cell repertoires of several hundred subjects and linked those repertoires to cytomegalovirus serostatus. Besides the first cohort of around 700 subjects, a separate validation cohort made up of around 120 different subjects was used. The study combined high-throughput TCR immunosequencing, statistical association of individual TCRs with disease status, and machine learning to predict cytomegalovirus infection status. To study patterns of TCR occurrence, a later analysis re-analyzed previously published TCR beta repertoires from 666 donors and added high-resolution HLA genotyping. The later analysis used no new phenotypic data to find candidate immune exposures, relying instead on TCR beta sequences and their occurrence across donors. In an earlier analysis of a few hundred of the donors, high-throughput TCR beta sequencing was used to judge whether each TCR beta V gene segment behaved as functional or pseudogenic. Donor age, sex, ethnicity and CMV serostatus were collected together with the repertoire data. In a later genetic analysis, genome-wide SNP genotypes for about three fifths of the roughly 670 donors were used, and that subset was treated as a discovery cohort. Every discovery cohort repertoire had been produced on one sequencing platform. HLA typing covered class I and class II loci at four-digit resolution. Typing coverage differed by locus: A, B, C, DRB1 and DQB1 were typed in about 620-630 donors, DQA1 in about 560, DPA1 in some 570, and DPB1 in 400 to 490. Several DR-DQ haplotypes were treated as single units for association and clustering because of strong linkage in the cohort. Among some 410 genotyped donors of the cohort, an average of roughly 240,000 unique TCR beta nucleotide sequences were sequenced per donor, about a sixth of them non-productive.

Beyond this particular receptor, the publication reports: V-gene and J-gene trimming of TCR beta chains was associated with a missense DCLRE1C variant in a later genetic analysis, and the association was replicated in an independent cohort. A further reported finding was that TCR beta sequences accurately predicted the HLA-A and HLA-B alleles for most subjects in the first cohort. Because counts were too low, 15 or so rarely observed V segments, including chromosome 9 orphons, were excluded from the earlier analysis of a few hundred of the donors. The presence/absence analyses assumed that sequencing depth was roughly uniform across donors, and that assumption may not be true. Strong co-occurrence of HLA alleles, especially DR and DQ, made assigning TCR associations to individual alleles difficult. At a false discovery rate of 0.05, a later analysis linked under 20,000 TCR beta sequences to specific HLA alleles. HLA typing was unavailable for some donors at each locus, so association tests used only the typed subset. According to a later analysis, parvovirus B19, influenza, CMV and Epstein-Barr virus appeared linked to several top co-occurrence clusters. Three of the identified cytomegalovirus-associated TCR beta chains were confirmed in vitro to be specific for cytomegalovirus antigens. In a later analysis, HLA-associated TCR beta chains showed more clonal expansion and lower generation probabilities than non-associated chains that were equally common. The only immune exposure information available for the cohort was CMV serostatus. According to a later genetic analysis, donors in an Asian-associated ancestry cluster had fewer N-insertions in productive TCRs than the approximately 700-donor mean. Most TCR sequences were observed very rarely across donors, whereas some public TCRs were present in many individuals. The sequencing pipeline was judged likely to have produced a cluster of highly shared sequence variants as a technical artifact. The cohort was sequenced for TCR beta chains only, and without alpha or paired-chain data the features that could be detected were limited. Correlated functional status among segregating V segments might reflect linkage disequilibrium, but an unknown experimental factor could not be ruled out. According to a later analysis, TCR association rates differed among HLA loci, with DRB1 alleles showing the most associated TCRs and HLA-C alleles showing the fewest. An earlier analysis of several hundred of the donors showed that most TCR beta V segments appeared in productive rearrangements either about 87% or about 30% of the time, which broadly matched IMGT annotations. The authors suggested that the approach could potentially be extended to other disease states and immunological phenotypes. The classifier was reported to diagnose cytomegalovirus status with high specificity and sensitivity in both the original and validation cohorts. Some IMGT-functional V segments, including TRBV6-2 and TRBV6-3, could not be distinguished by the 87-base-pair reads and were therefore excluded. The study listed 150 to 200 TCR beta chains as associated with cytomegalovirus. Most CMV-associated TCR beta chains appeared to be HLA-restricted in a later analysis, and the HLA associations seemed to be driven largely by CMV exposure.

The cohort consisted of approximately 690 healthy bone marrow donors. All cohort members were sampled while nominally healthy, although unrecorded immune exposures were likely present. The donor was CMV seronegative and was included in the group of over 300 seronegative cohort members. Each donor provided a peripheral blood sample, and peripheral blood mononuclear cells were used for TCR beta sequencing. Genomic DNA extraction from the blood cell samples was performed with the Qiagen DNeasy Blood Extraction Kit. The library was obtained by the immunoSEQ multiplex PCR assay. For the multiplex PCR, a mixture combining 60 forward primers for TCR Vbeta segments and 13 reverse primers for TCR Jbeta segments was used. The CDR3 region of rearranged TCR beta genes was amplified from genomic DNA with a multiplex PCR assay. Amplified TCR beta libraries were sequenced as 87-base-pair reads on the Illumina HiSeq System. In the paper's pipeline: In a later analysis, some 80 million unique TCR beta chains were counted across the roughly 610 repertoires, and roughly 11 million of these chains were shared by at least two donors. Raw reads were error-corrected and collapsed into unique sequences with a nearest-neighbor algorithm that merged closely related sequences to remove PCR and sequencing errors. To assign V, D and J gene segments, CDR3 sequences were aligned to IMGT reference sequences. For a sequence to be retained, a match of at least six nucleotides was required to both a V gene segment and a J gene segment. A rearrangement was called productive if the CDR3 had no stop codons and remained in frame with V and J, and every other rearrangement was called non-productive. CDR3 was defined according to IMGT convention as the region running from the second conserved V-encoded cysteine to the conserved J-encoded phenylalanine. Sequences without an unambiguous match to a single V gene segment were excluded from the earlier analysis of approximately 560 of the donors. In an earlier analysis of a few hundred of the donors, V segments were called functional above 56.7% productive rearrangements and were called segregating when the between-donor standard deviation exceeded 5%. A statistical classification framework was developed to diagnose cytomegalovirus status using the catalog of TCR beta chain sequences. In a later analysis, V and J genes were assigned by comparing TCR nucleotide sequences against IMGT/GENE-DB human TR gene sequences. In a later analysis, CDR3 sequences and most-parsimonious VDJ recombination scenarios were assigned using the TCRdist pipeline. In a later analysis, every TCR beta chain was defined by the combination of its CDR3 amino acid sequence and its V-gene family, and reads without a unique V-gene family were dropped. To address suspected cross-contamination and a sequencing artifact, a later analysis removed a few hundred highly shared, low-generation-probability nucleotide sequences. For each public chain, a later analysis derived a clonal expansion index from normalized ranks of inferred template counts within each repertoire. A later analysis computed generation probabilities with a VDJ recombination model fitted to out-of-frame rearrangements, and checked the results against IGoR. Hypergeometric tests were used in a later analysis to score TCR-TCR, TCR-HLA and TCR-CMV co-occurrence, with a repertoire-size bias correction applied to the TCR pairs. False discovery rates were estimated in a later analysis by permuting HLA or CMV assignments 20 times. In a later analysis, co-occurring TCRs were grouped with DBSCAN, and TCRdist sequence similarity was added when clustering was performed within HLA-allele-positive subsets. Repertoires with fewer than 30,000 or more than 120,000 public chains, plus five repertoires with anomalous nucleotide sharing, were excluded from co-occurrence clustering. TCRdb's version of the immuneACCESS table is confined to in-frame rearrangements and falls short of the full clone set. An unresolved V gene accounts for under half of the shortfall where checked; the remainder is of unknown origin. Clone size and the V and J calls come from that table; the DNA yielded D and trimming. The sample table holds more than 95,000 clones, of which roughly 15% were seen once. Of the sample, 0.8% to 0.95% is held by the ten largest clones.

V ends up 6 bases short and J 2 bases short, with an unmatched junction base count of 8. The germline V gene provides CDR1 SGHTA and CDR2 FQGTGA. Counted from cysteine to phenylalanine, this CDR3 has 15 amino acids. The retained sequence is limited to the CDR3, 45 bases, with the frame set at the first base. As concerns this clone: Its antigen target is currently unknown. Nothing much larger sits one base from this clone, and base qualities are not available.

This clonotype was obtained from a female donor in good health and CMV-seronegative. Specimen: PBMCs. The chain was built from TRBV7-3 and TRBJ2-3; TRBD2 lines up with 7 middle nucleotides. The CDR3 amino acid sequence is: CASSSGLLPTDTQYF. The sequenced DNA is TGTGCCAGCAGTTCGGGACTACTCCCCACAGATACGCAGTATTTT.